This TCR beta chain was recovered during a study of T cells after yellow fever vaccination. This clonotype was seen only a few times. Germline V gene lookup returns CDR1 DFQATT and CDR2 SNEGSKA (reference sequence). Trimming removed 4 bases from V and 1 base from J, with 13 bases in between. The CDR3 has 14 residues. TCRdb used MiXCR to reprocess the 5' RACE reads, holding one entry per CDR3 protein. The sample includes approximately 510,000 distinct CDR3 sequences, around a fifth of them seen just once. J is TRBJ1-1 and V is TRBV20-1; D is unclear. This TCR came from a man aged 18 to 35 who received the YFV17D yellow fever vaccine. Sample: PBMCs, taken roughly 20 days after the first yellow fever vaccination. The CDR3, as DNA: TGCAGTGCTAAAAAAGGTCATTCGAACACTGAAGCTTTCTTT. Translated: CSAKKGHSNTEAFF.